Following are 26 T cell receptor beta chains from one sample sequenced in a study of cytomegalovirus exposure and HLA in healthy donors. Generated by immunoSEQ multiplex PCR, the TCRdb table keeps only in-frame clones and is missing some. The table includes approximately 190,000 clones, roughly 82% detected once. Sequencing was done on a sample of PBMCs. Receptors were obtained from a man aged 18 to 29 in good health and CMV-seropositive.

This rearrangement joins TRBV7-7 to TRBJ2-1; D possibly corresponds to TRBD1 (5 bases). The CDR3 is made up of 13 amino acids. Germline CDR1 SSHAT, CDR2 FNYEAQ (reference sequence). V was trimmed by 5 bases and J by 6 bases, leaving 11 bases between them. The CDR3: CASSTRQFNEQFF. The CDR3 DNA follows: TGTGCCAGCAGCACCCGACAGTTCAATGAGCAGTTCTTC.

This chain connects TRBV4-1 to TRBJ1-1; 7 bases line up with TRBD1. The CDR3 is made up of 17 amino acids. In germline, CDR1 is MGHRA, CDR2 YSYEKL. J gave up 0 bases and V 3 bases, and 10 bases lay outside the gene matches. CDR3 coding DNA: TGCGCCAGCAGCCAGGGAGCAGGGGGGATAATGAACACTGAAGCTTTCTTT. It codes for CASSQGAGGIMNTEAFF.

This clone was detected ten times or more. CDR3 nucleotide sequence: TGTGCCAGCAGCCCGGGGGGGGCAAGCTCCTACGAGCAGTACTTC. Its protein product is CASSPGGASSYEQYF. The chain joins TRBV5-4 to TRBJ2-7; 8 bases are shared with TRBD2. The CDR3 extends over 15 amino acids. The V and J ends lost 4 bases and 0 bases, in that order; junction bases with no gene match: 6. Germline V CDR1 and CDR2: SGHNT, YYREEE (reference sequence).

This sequence joins TRBV28 and TRBJ1-1; 10 bases agree with TRBD1. The CDR3 totals 13 residues. The germline V gene encodes CDR1 MDHEN and CDR2 SYDVKM. V lost 11 bases and J lost 5; bases outside the gene matches: 8. The CDR3 region has the DNA TGTGCCGGCCGGGACAGGGGTTTGACTGAAGCTTTCTTT. Translated, it gives CAGRDRGLTEAFF.

This chain joins TRBV7-3 and TRBJ1-5; tentative D call: TRBD1 (6 bases). Per the germline V gene, CDR1 is SGHTA and CDR2 is FQGTGA. V lost 5 bases to trimming and J lost 5 bases, with 16 bases between them. This CDR3 contains 15 residues. The CDR3 coding sequence is TGTGCCAGCAGCCCCGGGGGGCGGGGGGATCAGCCCCAGCATTTT. Protein product: CASSPGGRGDQPQHF.

This clone was detected once. V usage is TRBV6-5 and J usage is TRBJ1-4, with D tentatively TRBD1 (6 bases). CDR3 length equals 14 residues. V was shortened by 0 bases and J by 4 bases, with 6 bases between the two germline ends. From germline, CDR1 is MNHEY and CDR2 SVGAGI. The CDR3 here is CASSYSRGNEKLFF. Here the CDR3 DNA reads TGTGCCAGCAGTTACTCCAGGGGTAATGAAAAACTGTTTTTT.

The J gene is TRBJ1-1, the V gene TRBV29-1, with TRBD1 matching over 7 bases. The CDR3 runs to 13 residues. Germline values: CDR1 SQVTM, CDR2 ANQGSEA. V lost 6 bases and J lost 3; bases outside the gene matches: 7. The DNA of the CDR3 is TGCAGCGTCGCCGGGACAGAATACACTGAAGCTTTCTTT. Translated, it gives CSVAGTEYTEAFF. The entire variable domain, with the rest obtained from reference TRBV29-1 and TRBJ1-1, is as follows: SAVISQKPSRDICQRGTSLTIQCQVDSQVTMMFWYRQQPGQSLTLIATANQGSEATYESGFVIDKFPISRPNLTFSTLTVSNMSPEDSSIYLCSVAGTEYTEAFFGQGTRLTVV.

The chain joins TRBV4-3 to TRBJ1-2, with a tentative D call TRBD1 (5 bases). The V and J ends lost 1 base and 2 bases respectively, with 11 bases between them. Germline values: CDR1 LGHNA, CDR2 YSLEER. This CDR3 region has 15 residues. The CDR3 bases are TGCGCCAGCAGCCAAGGGGCGGCAGGGAACTATGGCTACACCTTC. It translates to CASSQGAAGNYGYTF.

This clone was seen a single time. V gene TRBV23-1 combines with J gene TRBJ2-7; D unclear. TRBV23-1 is annotated as an ORF whose role is uncertain. The CDR3 sequence is 15 residues long. Trimming cost V 0 bases and J 4 bases, with 13 bases left between them. The CDR3 is CASSQSGHRSYEQYF. The DNA of the CDR3 is TGCGCCAGCAGTCAATCTGGGCACAGATCATACGAGCAGTACTTC.

The chain employs TRBV5-1 and TRBJ2-1, with D perhaps matching TRBD2 (7 bases). V lost 0 bases and J 2 bases, leaving 12 bases between the germline ends. The CDR3 contains 16 residues. The germline CDR1 and CDR2 sequences are SGHRS and YFSETQ. The CDR3 loop is CASSLARGGPYNEQFF. CDR3 DNA: TGCGCCAGCAGCTTGGCCAGGGGAGGGCCCTACAATGAGCAGTTCTTC.

The genes are TRBV11-2 and TRBJ1-4, with D possibly matching TRBD1 (6 bases). Between the trimmed V and J ends, which lost 5 bases and 7 bases, there was a span of 20 bases. This CDR3 has 16 amino acids. In germline, CDR1 is SGHAT, CDR2 FQNNGV. The CDR3 sequence: CASSPRDTATSEKLFF. The CDR3 coding sequence is TGTGCCAGCAGCCCCCGGGACACGGCAACGAGTGAAAAACTGTTTTTT.

With respect to this clone: The junction differs from germline at one of its ends, possibly a read error. This sequence joins TRBV18 and TRBJ2-7; 12 bases agree with TRBD1. Germline V gene data show CDR1 as KGHSH and CDR2 as LQKENI. The CDR3 sequence is 14 residues long. CDR3 region: CASSPLGTGGASAF. The CDR3 DNA is TGTGCCAGCTCACCACTTGGGACAGGGGGCGCCTCCGCCTTC. Complete variable domain (other parts from reference TRBV18 and TRBJ2-7): NAGVMQNPRHLVRRRGQEARLRCSPMKGHSHVYWYRQLPEEGLKFMVYLQKENIIDESGMPKERFSAEFPKEGPSILRIQQVVRGDSAAYFCASSPLGTGGASAFGPGTRLTVT.

The rearrangement uses TRBV27 and TRBJ1-1, with D tentatively TRBD1 (6 bases). V lost 7 bases and J 4 bases, leaving 13 bases between the germline ends. Looked up from germline, CDR1 is MNHEY and CDR2 is SMNVEV (reference sequence). The CDR3 contains 13 residues. DNA of the CDR3: TGTGCCAGCACTGCCGACAGGAGCACTGAAGCTTTCTTT. Its translation is CASTADRSTEAFF.

The chain is built from TRBV30 and TRBJ2-3; 12 bases align to TRBD2. J gave up 2 bases and V 0 bases, and 9 bases lay outside the gene matches. The germline gives CDR1 GTSNPN, CDR2 SVGIG (reference sequence). The CDR3 has 18 amino acids. Here the CDR3 reads CAWSVPDGLAGITDTQYF. CDR3 bases: TGTGCCTGGAGTGTACCCGATGGACTAGCGGGAATCACAGATACGCAGTATTTT.

The chain employs TRBV18 and TRBJ1-1, with 9 bases matching TRBD1. CDR3 length equals 16 residues. After removal of 3 bases from V and 4 bases from J, the junction contained 9 bases not matched to a gene. Germline loops: CDR1 KGHSH, CDR2 LQKENI. CDR3: CASSPLRQGEATEAFF. CDR3 nucleotide sequence: TGTGCCAGCTCACCTTTAAGACAGGGGGAGGCCACTGAAGCTTTCTTT.

This clone was observed a few times. The V gene is TRBV6-1, the J gene TRBJ2-7; D unresolved. Germline V gives CDR1 MNHNS, CDR2 SASEGT. Trimming shortened V by 0 bases and J by 2 bases, and 11 bases separated the two germline ends. The CDR3 has 15 residues. The CDR3 reads CASSEATAFPYEQYF. The CDR3 DNA sequence: TGTGCCAGCAGTGAAGCCACAGCCTTTCCCTACGAGCAGTACTTC.

This chain links TRBV11-2 with TRBJ2-5; 7 bases fit TRBD2. With V trimmed by 0 bases and J by 10 bases, 5 bases remained unmatched. Germline-derived CDR1 and CDR2 are SGHAT and FQNNGV. CDR3 length: 13 residues. CDR3 region: CASSLEWLADQYF. CDR3 in DNA: TGTGCCAGCAGCTTAGAGTGGCTAGCGGACCAGTACTTC.

V gene TRBV28 combines with J gene TRBJ1-1; 8 nucleotides agree with TRBD1. The CDR3 sequence is 14 residues long. Germline CDR1 reads MDHEN; CDR2 reads SYDVKM. The J segment lost 3 bases and the V segment lost 7 bases, leaving 7 bases of the junction unmatched. The CDR3 loop is CASTQGGRDTEAFF. The DNA for the CDR3 is TGTGCCAGCACACAGGGGGGTAGGGACACTGAAGCTTTCTTT.

The V and J genes are TRBV5-1 and TRBJ2-7, with TRBD2 identical over 9 bases. Germline V gene data show CDR1 as SGHRS and CDR2 as YFSETQ. J was trimmed by 2 bases and V by 4 bases; bases with no gene match: 7. The CDR3 totals 15 residues. CDR3 amino acids: CASSPSTSGPYEQYF. CDR3 nucleotide sequence: TGCGCCAGCAGCCCTTCGACTAGCGGCCCCTACGAGCAGTACTTC. The whole variable domain, remainder taken from reference TRBV5-1 and TRBJ2-7, is KAGVTQTPRYLIKTRGQQVTLSCSPISGHRSVSWYQQTPGQGLQFLFEYFSETQRNKGNFPGRFSGRQFSNSRSEMNVSTLELGDSALYLCASSPSTSGPYEQYFGPGTRLTVT.

V and J are TRBV4-1 and TRBJ2-7, with a possible D match to TRBD2 (5 bases). The CDR3 spans 14 residues. V was pared by 1 base and J by 3 bases, with 10 bases between. The germline CDR1 and CDR2 sequences are MGHRA and YSYEKL. DNA for the CDR3: TGCGCCAGCAGCCAAGCAGGCGGGCGCTACGAGCAGTACTTC. As protein: CASSQAGGRYEQYF.

In its sample, this clone was seen a few times. The genes are TRBV6-5 and TRBJ2-7; no clear D gene. The germline V gene encodes CDR1 MNHEY and CDR2 SVGAGI. The length of the CDR3 is 15 residues. Trimming pared 0 bases from V and 0 bases from J, leaving 9 bases between. CDR3 loop: CASSYSTGSSYEQYF. The CDR3, as DNA: TGTGCCAGCAGTTACTCGACTGGTTCCTCCTACGAGCAGTACTTC.

The chain is built from TRBV7-6 and TRBJ1-2; 12 bases match TRBD1. Germline V gene data show CDR1 as SGHVS and CDR2 as FNYEAQ. This CDR3 comprises 17 residues. The V segment lost 5 bases and the J segment 8 bases; nucleotides outside the gene matches: 15. CDR3 loop: CASSPRPGTGGSGGYTF. The DNA for the CDR3 is TGTGCCAGCAGCCCCCGTCCAGGGACAGGGGGCTCGGGGGGCTACACCTTC.

J is TRBJ2-5 and V is TRBV7-2, with D possibly matching TRBD1 (7 bases). Germline assignment: CDR1 SGHTA and CDR2 FQGNSA. The CDR3 is 14 residues long. Deletions cut 2 bases from V and 5 bases from J, with 12 bases between. DNA for the CDR3: TGTGCCAGCAGCTTACAGGGGGGACGGGAGACCCAGTACTTC. Amino acid sequence: CASSLQGGRETQYF.

This chain uses TRBV5-1 with TRBJ1-1; maybe TRBD1 (6 bases). Germline V gene data show CDR1 as SGHRS and CDR2 as YFSETQ. Trimming took 1 base from V and 3 from J, leaving 10 bases between them. The CDR3 covers 14 residues. CDR3 sequence: CASSLTGTHTEAFF. Written as DNA, the CDR3 is TGCGCCAGCAGCTTGACAGGGACCCACACTGAAGCTTTCTTT.

This chain uses TRBV6-1 with TRBJ1-5, with 10 nucleotides matching TRBD1. This CDR3 comprises 14 residues. J gave up 5 bases and V 4 bases, and 2 bases lay outside the gene matches. The V gene's germline CDR1 is MNHNS and CDR2 SASEGT. The CDR3 DNA follows: TGTGCCAGCAGTGTAGGGACAGGGGATCAGCCCCAGCATTTT. Translation: CASSVGTGDQPQHF.

The V call is TRBV30, the J call TRBJ2-7; D is undetermined. This CDR3 has 12 amino acids. Deletions cut 5 bases from V and 0 bases from J, with 8 bases between. Germline V gives CDR1 GTSNPN, CDR2 SVGIG (reference sequence). CDR3 amino acids: CAWGPPSYEQYF. DNA for the CDR3: TGTGCCTGGGGGCCCCCCTCCTACGAGCAGTACTTC.